Sequencing of this T cell receptor beta chain was carried out in a study of vaccination effects on CD4 cells after COVID-19. The CDR3 contains 15 residues. The junction had 6 bases not matched to a gene; V was cut back by 3 bases and J by 5 bases. Germline CDR1 reads KGHSH; CDR2 reads LQKENI. Culturing for 9 to 10 days preceded CD4+ T cell isolation. Vaccinated participants had no history of SARS-CoV-2 infection and tested negative for nucleocapsid antibodies. On both days 3 and 7, half of the culture medium was replaced with IL-2 medium. General study points: The study found marked clonal contraction of infection- and vaccine-induced clones late after vaccination. Cross-reactivity with common cold coronaviruses was shown by only 1 of 255 vaccine-induced clones in healthy vaccinees.

To note about this clone: What it binds is not known.

This table comes from immunoSEQ multiplex PCR, and its TCRdb copy is limited to in-frame clones, with some not included. This table has 65,000 to 80,000 clones, approximately 80% appearing once. The sequence was collected from a human donor who received a COVID-19 vaccine. Sequences were derived from CD4+ T cells from PBMCs cultured without peptide, sampled before COVID-19 vaccination. This sequence joins TRBV18 and TRBJ2-5; 10 bases are shared with TRBD2. The CDR3 sequence: CASSPTLAGVETQYF. The CDR3 coding sequence is TGTGCCAGCTCACCGACTCTAGCGGGGGTCGAGACCCAGTACTTC.